These T cell receptor beta chains were read from a single sample in a study of cytomegalovirus exposure and HLA in healthy donors. The method was immunoSEQ multiplex PCR; TCRdb's version includes in-frame clones alone and lacks a portion of them. The sample has fewer than 150,000 clones, 70% to 80% seen once. What was sequenced was PBMCs. Source of these receptors: a woman between 40 and 50 years old in good health and CMV-seropositive. Each CDR3 is given with its conserved first and last residue. D genes are given only for firm matches. Size tells how often a clone was seen (once, few, many) or the class of an expanded clone, and some rows leave it out.

j_call clone_size v_call d_call cdr3_nt cdr3_aa
TRBJ2-5 - TRBV7-8 TRBD2 TGTGCCAGCAGCCCCCAACCCGGGACTAGCCTCCCGGTGAAGACCCAGTACTTC CASSPQPGTSLPVKTQYF
TRBJ1-5 once TRBV19 - TGTGCCAGTAGTATGGCTAATCAGCCCCAGCATTTT CASSMANQPQHF
TRBJ1-2 few TRBV6-1 TRBD1 TGTGCCAGCAGTGAAGTATGGGGGACAGGGGCCAACTATGGCTACACCTTC CASSEVWGTGANYGYTF
TRBJ1-1 - TRBV18 - TGTGCCAGCTCACCAGCTGACCGGGGCACTGAAGCTTTCTTT CASSPADRGTEAFF
TRBJ1-1 once TRBV7-9 - TGTGCCAGCAGCTTAGAGGGAGGAACTGAAGCTTTCTTT CASSLEGGTEAFF
TRBJ1-1 - TRBV7-9 - TGTGCCAGCAGCTTAGCTCCACCCTCGAGCGCTGAAGCTTTCTTT CASSLAPPSSAEAFF
TRBJ2-5 - TRBV11-1 - TGTGCCAGCAGCCGGGACAACGGAGAGACCCAGTACTTC CASSRDNGETQYF
TRBJ2-5 - TRBV9 - TGTGCCAGCAGCGTAGGGGTGGGGCAGGCCCAGTACTTC CASSVGVGQAQYF
TRBJ2-3 once TRBV19 TRBD1 TGTGCCAGTAGTACCTGGACAGGGGGCGAAGATACGCAGTATTTT CASSTWTGGEDTQYF
TRBJ2-5 - TRBV7-9 TRBD1 TGTGCCAGCAGCTACGACAGGGCCCAAGAGACCCAGTACTTC CASSYDRAQETQYF
TRBJ2-5 - TRBV29-1 - TGCAGCGTTGAAGAGGCCAGCGAGGGAGAGACCCAGTACTTC CSVEEASEGETQYF
TRBJ2-3 - TRBV10-3 - TGTGCCATCAGTGAGTTACAGGGTAGCACAGATACGCAGTATTTT CAISELQGSTDTQYF
TRBJ2-1 - TRBV4-1 - TGCGCCAGCAGCCAAGTCGACTTAGTCTCCTACAATGAGCAGTTCTTC CASSQVDLVSYNEQFF
TRBJ2-5 - TRBV11-2 - TGTGCCAGCAGCCGCTCCAATGGCGGGGAGCCTTACTTC CASSRSNGGEPYF
TRBJ2-7 few TRBV6-1 - TGTGCCAGCAGATGGACAGACTTCTACGAGCAGTACTTC CASRWTDFYEQYF
TRBJ2-5 - TRBV4-1 TRBD1 TGCGCCAGCAGCCAAGAGGGCAGGGGGCAAGAGACCCAGTACTTC CASSQEGRGQETQYF
TRBJ1-1 few TRBV13 TRBD1 TGTGCCAGCAGCCCTCGGACAGGGCGTAACACTGAAGCTTTCTTT CASSPRTGRNTEAFF
TRBJ2-7 many TRBV9 - TGTGCCAGCAGCCCTCTGGACAAGGTGAACTCCTACGAGCAGTACTTC CASSPLDKVNSYEQYF
TRBJ1-6 once TRBV27 TRBD1 TGTGCCAGACAGGGGGTTTCACCCCTCCACTTT CARQGVSPLHF
TRBJ2-5 - TRBV7-2 TRBD2 TGTGCCAGCAGCCAACTAGCGGCGGAGACCCAGTACTTC CASSQLAAETQYF
TRBJ2-7 - TRBV9 TRBD1 TGTGCCAGCAGCGTAGGTTCGGGGACAGGGGGGCTCTACGAGCAGTACTTC CASSVGSGTGGLYEQYF
TRBJ2-7 - TRBV5-5 - TGTGCCAGCGCTTTGGGGCCGGGGGTCGAGCAGTACTTC CASALGPGVEQYF
TRBJ2-5 - TRBV5-4 - TGTGCCAGCAGCGCCGGGGGCCAAGAGACCCAGTACTTC CASSAGGQETQYF
TRBJ1-2 - TRBV7-9 - TGTGCCAGCAGCTTCGGAGACTATGGCTACACCTTC CASSFGDYGYTF
TRBJ2-1 - TRBV7-2 - TGTGCCAGCAGCGCCCAGGGGGCGGGGGTCCCCAATGAGCAGTTCTTC CASSAQGAGVPNEQFF
TRBJ1-1 - TRBV19 - TGTGCCAGTAGTCCCCTTGCCGGGACTGGAGCTTTCTTT CASSPLAGTGAFF
TRBJ2-7 many TRBV9 - TGTGCCAGCAGCGCCTCAGGGGCCTCATCCTACGAGCAGTACTTC CASSASGASSYEQYF
TRBJ1-4 - TRBV23-1 - TGCGCCAGCAGTCAATGGCGGCTTAATGAAAAACTGTTTTTT CASSQWRLNEKLFF
TRBJ1-1 few TRBV7-9 - TGTGCCAGCAGCTTAGGGCGGGGAAAAGCTGAAGCTTTCTTT CASSLGRGKAEAFF
TRBJ1-1 - TRBV2 - TGTGCCAGCAGGGGGTGGACAGCGAACACTGAAGCTTTCTTT CASRGWTANTEAFF
TRBJ1-1 - TRBV4-1 - TGCGCCAGCAGCCAAGATAAGAGTAACGTGAACACTGAAGCTTTCTTT CASSQDKSNVNTEAFF
TRBJ2-3 - TRBV2 TRBD2 TGTGCCAGCAGGGAGAGAAGCGGGGGGACATTCACAGATACGCAGTATTTT CASRERSGGTFTDTQYF
TRBJ2-1 few TRBV4-3 - TGCGCCAGCAGCCAAGATTTCCTAGCTCAGGACAATGAGCAGTTCTTC CASSQDFLAQDNEQFF
TRBJ1-1 - TRBV19 - TGTGCCAGTACTACTCCGGGAGCAGGCCGCCGAGAAGCTTTCTTT CASTTPGAGRREAFF
TRBJ2-7 few TRBV12-5 TRBD1 TGTGCTAGTGGCCATGGGACAGGGGGAGAGCAGTACTTC CASGHGTGGEQYF
TRBJ2-7 few TRBV5-1 - TGCGCCAGCAGCTTAGGTAGTTCGGGCGAGCAGTACTTC CASSLGSSGEQYF
TRBJ2-7 - TRBV19 - TGTGCCAGTAGCGGCGGGGGCTTCTACGAGCAGTACTTC CASSGGGFYEQYF
TRBJ1-5 few TRBV14 - TGTGCCAGCAGCCACGGACGGATTAAACGAGGGGGGGATCAGCCCCAGCATTTT CASSHGRIKRGGDQPQHF
TRBJ1-4 - TRBV6-1 TRBD1 TGTGCCAGCCAGGGACAGGTGCCAACTAATGAAAAACTGTTTTTT CASQGQVPTNEKLFF
TRBJ2-1 - TRBV7-3 TRBD1 TGTGCCAGCAGCTTTGACAGGGGTTCCTACAATGAGCAGTTCTTC CASSFDRGSYNEQFF
TRBJ2-6 few TRBV19 TRBD1 TGTGCCAGTAGTAGGACAGGGGGCCTGGGGGGGGCCAACGTCCTGACTTTC CASSRTGGLGGANVLTF
TRBJ1-4 - TRBV9 - TGTGCCAGCAGCGTAAGCCATTCAACTAATGAAAAACTGTTTTTT CASSVSHSTNEKLFF
TRBJ1-2 once TRBV6-5 - TGTGCCAGCAGTTACTTGGACAGCATCTATGGCTACACCTTC CASSYLDSIYGYTF
TRBJ2-2 once TRBV2 - TGTGCCAGCAGTGATGACCTAGCGAACACCGGGGAGCTGTTTTTT CASSDDLANTGELFF
TRBJ2-7 - TRBV9 TRBD1 TGTGCCAGCAGCGCAGGACAGGGAGGCTACGAGCAGTACTTC CASSAGQGGYEQYF
TRBJ1-1 - TRBV7-9 TRBD1 TGTGCCAGCAGCTTAGTACTTGGTTGGGACAGCCGAAACACTGAAGCTTTCTTT CASSLVLGWDSRNTEAFF
TRBJ2-7 few TRBV18 TRBD2 TGTGCCAGCTCACCAGGCGGGGGGGTCCCCTACGAGCAGTACTTC CASSPGGGVPYEQYF
TRBJ2-7 - TRBV7-8 - TGTGCCAGCAGCTTAGCGGCGGCCTACGAGCAGTACTTC CASSLAAAYEQYF
TRBJ1-1 once TRBV28 - TGTGCCAGCAGTTTATTTAGGCAGGGCACTGAAGCTTTCTTT CASSLFRQGTEAFF
TRBJ2-6 few TRBV27 TRBD2 TGTGCCAGCAGTTCACTACTAGCGGGGGGCTCTGGGGCCAACGTCCTGACTTTC CASSSLLAGGSGANVLTF
TRBJ1-2 few TRBV29-1 - TGCAGCGTTGAATGGCGTGCGGGTGGCTACACCTTC CSVEWRAGGYTF
TRBJ2-5 - TRBV4-1 - TGCGCCAGCAGCCAAGAGGGAGATGAGACCCAGTACTTC CASSQEGDETQYF
TRBJ1-1 once TRBV6-1 TRBD1 TGTGCCAGCAGACCGAAAGGGACAGACGAAGCTTTCTTT CASRPKGTDEAFF
TRBJ2-5 few TRBV7-7 - TGTGCTAGCAGCGCAGGGGTAGAGGAGACCCAGTACTTC CASSAGVEETQYF
TRBJ2-2 few TRBV4-3 TRBD2 TGCGCCAGCAGCCAAGATCTAGCGGGGGGGTCCGGGGAGCTGTTTTTT CASSQDLAGGSGELFF